This passage covers 23 T cell receptor beta chains from one sample sequenced in a study of IL-17A CD8 T cells in psoriatic arthritis synovium. Only in-frame clones appear in the TCRdb table, and some are missing; sequencing was by immunoSEQ multiplex PCR. The table shows almost 2,000 clones, with 70% occurring only once. IL-17A and IFNgamma secretion assays labeled CD3+ T cells stimulated about 1.6 hours with PMA and ionomycin. The synovial fluid came from psoriatic arthritis joints with active inflammation. The sequencing input was IL-17A+ (IFN-gamma+/-) memory CD8+ T cells from synovial fluid. As for subset: IL-17A+IFNgamma+/- memory CD8+ (Tc17) cells. The source is a human donor with psoriatic arthritis.

The chain uses TRBV27 and TRBJ2-7; 9 bases align to TRBD2. Looked up from germline, CDR1 is MNHEY and CDR2 is SMNVEV (reference sequence). CDR3 size: 18 residues. The junction had 15 bases not matched to a gene; V was cut back by 2 bases and J by 4 bases. In DNA, the CDR3 is TGTGCCAGCAGTTTAGCTTTTTCGGCGGGAGGGGGTATGTACGAGCAGTACTTC. Protein sequence: CASSLAFSAGGGMYEQYF.

This rearrangement joins TRBV7-9 to TRBJ1-2; a possible D gene is TRBD1 (5 bases). Germline loops: CDR1 SEHNR, CDR2 FQNEAQ (reference sequence). CDR3 length equals 13 residues. Deletions cut 11 bases from V and 6 bases from J, with 19 bases between. The DNA for the CDR3 is TGTGCCCTCACCTTGGGGGGTGTGGATGGCTACACCTTC. It encodes CALTLGGVDGYTF. The variable domain in full, completed from reference TRBV7-9 and TRBJ1-2, reads DTGVSQNPRHKITKRGQNVTFRCDPISEHNRLYWYRQTLGQGPEFLTYFQNEAQLEKSRLLSDRFSAERPKGSFSTLEIQRTEQGDSAMYLCALTLGGVDGYTFGSGTRLTVV.

The chain employs TRBV6-4 and TRBJ2-2, with D maybe TRBD1 (6 bases). The germline CDR1 and CDR2 sequences are MRHNA and SNTAGT. V dropped 4 bases and J dropped 5 bases, with 11 bases sitting between them. This CDR3 has 14 residues. The CDR3 DNA follows: TGTGCCAGCAGTGCTGGGGGCAGTACCGGGGAGCTGTTTTTT. Amino acid sequence: CASSAGGSTGELFF.

The chain is built from TRBV2 and TRBJ2-5; 7 positions match TRBD2. The CDR3 extends over 18 amino acids. V gave up 2 bases and J gave up 1 base; unmatched junction bases: 13. Germline CDR1 is SNHLY and CDR2 is FYNNEI. The CDR3 nucleotides read TGTGCCAGCAGTGAATATACGCCTAGCGGAAATCTCCAAGAGACCCAGTACTTC. Its protein is CASSEYTPSGNLQETQYF.

The chain carries TRBV27 and TRBJ1-2, with a possible D match to TRBD1 (5 bases). V shed 7 bases and J shed 5 bases, with 14 bases lying between them. Germline CDR1 is MNHEY and CDR2 is SMNVEV (reference sequence). The CDR3 contains 13 residues. In nucleotides, the CDR3 is TGTGCCAGCATGATGGGGCGGGAGTATGGCTACACCTTC. Its protein product is CASMMGREYGYTF.

The chain couples TRBV11-2 to TRBJ2-3; D is uncertain. CDR3 size: 12 residues. In germline, CDR1 is SGHAT, CDR2 FQNNGV. V was pared by 3 bases and J by 3 bases, with 4 bases between. CDR3 coding DNA: TGTGCCAGCAGCTTCAGAACAGATACGCAGTATTTT. This translates into CASSFRTDTQYF.

V gene TRBV7-6 combines with J gene TRBJ2-7, with D possibly TRBD1 on 10 matching bases. The CDR3 runs 19 residues. CDR1 and CDR2 (germline): SGHVS, FNYEAQ. V lost 4 bases, J lost 9 bases, and 34 bases lay in between. The CDR3 DNA follows: TGTGCCAGCAGCTCTGGACAGGGGGATTCCCTAGCGGGGACCTCGAGGCAGTACTTC. Translated, it gives CASSSGQGDSLAGTSRQYF.

This clone was seen just once. CDR3 in DNA: TGTGCCAGCAGAGGTCTCAAAGACGGCCCGTCCTACGAGCAGTACGTC. Residues: CASRGLKDGPSYEQYV. This sequence joins TRBV2 and TRBJ2-7; D unclear. V shed 6 bases and J shed 1 base, with 19 bases lying between them. Per germline, CDR1 SNHLY and CDR2 FYNNEI. This CDR3 region has 16 residues.

The genes are TRBV9 and TRBJ1-2; TRBD1 aligns across 8 bases. Looked up from germline, CDR1 is SGDLS and CDR2 is YYNGEE. The length of the CDR3 is 16 residues. Trimming at V came to 3 bases and at J to 3 bases, leaving 10 bases not matched to a gene. The CDR3 reads CASSGYAGGLDYGYTF. The CDR3 DNA sequence: TGTGCCAGCAGCGGGTACGCAGGGGGCTTGGACTATGGCTACACCTTC.

Note on this clone: Other DNA sequences in the sample encode the same CDR3. This chain joins TRBV6-4 and TRBJ2-1; 11 bases match TRBD2. This CDR3 is 15 amino acids long. The trim removed 3 bases at V and 3 bases at J, leaving 1 base unmatched. The germline gives CDR1 MRHNA, CDR2 SNTAGT. In DNA form, the CDR3 reads TGTGCCAGCAGTGATACTAGCGGGAGCTACAATGAGCAGTTCTTC. Translated, it gives CASSDTSGSYNEQFF.

This clone is large within its sample. The CDR3 here is CASRGEDIQYF. The CDR3 region has the DNA TGTGCCAGCAGGGGAGAGGACATTCAGTACTTC. J is TRBJ2-4 and V is TRBV28, with a weak D call TRBD2 (5 bases). Germline V gives CDR1 MDHEN, CDR2 SYDVKM. There are 11 residues in the CDR3. Trimming took 6 bases from V and 8 from J, leaving 8 bases between them.

The gene calls are TRBV14 and TRBJ1-2; the match to TRBD1 covers 9 bases. Germline assignment: CDR1 SGHDN and CDR2 FVKESK. CDR3 size: 16 residues. The ends lost 0 bases at V and 3 bases at J; junction bases unmatched: 5. CDR3 residues: CASSQDGTGGHYGYTF. The CDR3 nucleotides read TGTGCCAGCAGCCAAGATGGTACAGGGGGCCACTATGGCTACACCTTC.

This clone was seen only once. V is TRBV7-8 and J is TRBJ2-7; D might be TRBD1 (6 bases). From germline, CDR1 is SGHVS and CDR2 FQNEAQ. This CDR3 contains 16 residues. The V gene lost 0 bases and the J gene lost 0 bases, with 12 bases spanning the gap. The CDR3 loop is CASSLARDRSSYEQYF. DNA of the CDR3: TGTGCCAGCAGCTTAGCAAGAGACAGGTCCTCCTACGAGCAGTACTTC.

The chain combines TRBV2 with TRBJ2-2; 10 bases align to TRBD1. The CDR3 is 15 residues long. Germline CDR1 SNHLY, CDR2 FYNNEI. Trimming removed 4 bases from V and 3 bases from J; junction bases left unmatched: 2. The CDR3 sequence: CASSGGTGDTGELFF. Written as DNA, the CDR3 is TGTGCCAGCAGTGGCGGGACAGGGGACACCGGGGAGCTGTTTTTT.

The V call is TRBV10-3, the J call TRBJ2-1; TRBD2 aligns across 8 bases. The length of the CDR3 is 13 residues. Germline V gene sequence: CDR1 ENHRY, CDR2 SYGVKD. V shed 6 bases and J 5 bases; nucleotides not matched to a gene: 3. CDR3: CAIRSLADNEQFF. CDR3 coding DNA: TGTGCCATCAGGTCACTAGCGGACAATGAGCAGTTCTTC.

V gene TRBV4-2 combines with J gene TRBJ2-7; TRBD2 might be the D (6 bases). The CDR3 covers 16 residues. Germline CDR1 is LGHNA and CDR2 is YNFKEQ. The germline V and J ends were trimmed by 0 bases and 1 base, with 13 bases remaining between them. This CDR3 reads CASSQDRGGGSYEQYF. CDR3 sequence (DNA): TGTGCCAGCAGCCAAGATCGGGGAGGTGGGTCCTACGAGCAGTACTTC.

By proportion, this clone is large (0.1 to 1%). V and J are TRBV19 and TRBJ1-1; 10 bases align to TRBD1. V gave up 1 base and J gave up 2 bases; unmatched junction bases: 10. The germline gives CDR1 LNHDA, CDR2 SQIVND (reference sequence). This CDR3 has 18 amino acids. The CDR3 region is CASSIGQGQGLANTEAFF. For the CDR3, the DNA is TGTGCCAGTAGTATAGGGCAGGGACAGGGGTTAGCCAACACTGAAGCTTTCTTT.

This clone has a handful of counts. CDR3 in DNA: TGTGCCAGCGGGGTAAGAGGGGGGCTCAACACTGAAGCTTTCTTT. It translates to CASGVRGGLNTEAFF. The V gene is TRBV13, the J gene TRBJ1-1, with D possibly TRBD1 on 6 matching bases. Trimming pared 8 bases from V and 2 bases from J, leaving 18 bases between. This CDR3 has 15 amino acids. Germline V gene sequence: CDR1 PRHDT, CDR2 FYEKMQ (reference sequence).

V and J are TRBV2 and TRBJ2-7; TRBD1 is a possible D gene (5 bases). Trimming left V 7 bases short and J 2 bases short, with 12 bases between. The CDR3 loop spans 13 amino acids. The V gene's germline CDR1 is SNHLY and CDR2 FYNNEI. CDR3 amino acids: CASIGVATYEQYF. The CDR3 coding sequence is TGTGCCAGCATAGGGGTAGCAACCTACGAGCAGTACTTC.

This clone has a handful of counts. The chain has TRBV4-2 and TRBJ2-7, with TRBD2 as a possible D gene (5 bases). Deletions cut 11 bases from V and 1 base from J, with 24 bases between. Germline values: CDR1 LGHNA, CDR2 YNFKEQ. The CDR3 extends over 16 amino acids. The CDR3 nucleotides are TGTGCCGCGGGCCCCGATGAGACCAGCGCATCCTACGAGCAGTACTTC. Amino acids: CAAGPDETSASYEQYF.

The genes are TRBV6-1 and TRBJ2-7; 9 bases are shared with TRBD2. Unmatched junction bases numbered 7, after V lost 0 bases and J lost 7 bases. This CDR3 region has 15 residues. Germline V gene data show CDR1 as MNHNS and CDR2 as SASEGT. Here the CDR3 reads CASSEAAGGPGEQYV. CDR3 DNA sequence: TGTGCCAGCAGTGAAGCGGCGGGAGGGCCGGGTGAGCAGTACGTC.

The CDR3 DNA follows: TGTGCCATCAGTGGACAGACATACGAGCAGTACTTC. Protein product: CAISGQTYEQYF. The V gene is TRBV10-3, the J gene TRBJ2-7; D perhaps matches TRBD1 (5 bases). Germline CDR1 and CDR2: ENHRY and SYGVKD. This CDR3 is 12 amino acids long. With 4 bases removed from V and 4 bases from J, the gap between germline ends came to 8 bases.

This clone was observed a handful of times. This sequence joins TRBV11-3 and TRBJ1-1, with D perhaps matching TRBD1 (6 bases). Germline values: CDR1 SGHNT, CDR2 YENEEA. The CDR3 covers 14 residues. V lost 8 bases to trimming and J lost 0 bases, with 13 bases between them. The CDR3 region is CASLPGHLNTEAFF. CDR3 DNA: TGTGCCAGCTTACCGGGACACCTGAACACTGAAGCTTTCTTT.